Included here is one T cell receptor (beta chain) sequence, with context. Using RNA transcripts as the source, TCR beta CDR3 regions were amplified. The study used the HTBI primer set for a first-round RT-PCR of the TCR CDR3. TCRdb passed the multiplex PCR reads through MiXCR, listing each CDR3 protein once. Of 93,000 or so distinct CDR3 sequences listed, around 50% are singletons. The source of the sample is a study of T cells in Graves' hyperthyroidism and ophthalmopathy. The receptor was derived from a middle-aged man with Graves' hyperthyroidism. Material for sequencing was blood.

The CDR3: CATSQDQRGVGNEQFF. As DNA, the CDR3 is TGTGCCACCAGCCAAGATCAGAGGGGGGTCGGCAATGAGCAGTTCTTC. This chain joins TRBV15 and TRBJ2-1; the D call may be TRBD1 or TRBD2 (6 bases each). V gave up 5 bases and J gave up 6 bases, with 20 bases separating them. This CDR3 region has 16 residues. Per germline, CDR1 LNHNV and CDR2 YYDKDF (reference sequence).